The rows below give T cell receptor beta chains drawn from one sample of a study of blood T cell repertoires in COVID-19. Repertoires were generated with immunoSEQ multiplex PCR, while TCRdb's copy carries only in-frame clones and drops some. The data hold 300,000 to 350,000 clones, with around 90% observed a single time. Sample: PBMCs or T cells enriched from blood (not recorded which). The receptors here all came from a woman aged 18-29 years with acute COVID-19. CDR3s include the opening cysteine and the closing phenylalanine or tryptophan. A D gene is named only where the DNA matches it firmly. Some rows mark clone size as missing; the rest say once, few, many or name a class of expanded clone.

j_gene	v_gene	d_gene	abundance	CDR3aa	CDR3nt
TRBJ2-5	TRBV2	NA	NA	CASSDTLQETQYF	TGTGCCAGCAGTGATACTCTCCAAGAGACCCAGTACTTC
TRBJ2-7	TRBV19	NA	NA	CASSITGGVYEQYF	TGTGCCAGTAGTATCACAGGGGGGGTCTACGAGCAGTACTTC
TRBJ2-5	TRBV7-3	NA	once	CASSPGGFETQYF	TGTGCCAGCAGCCCCGGGGGATTTGAGACCCAGTACTTC
TRBJ2-1	TRBV27	NA	once	CASTGGSYNEQFF	TGTGCCAGCACCGGCGGCTCCTACAATGAGCAGTTCTTC
TRBJ2-7	TRBV6-5	NA	NA	CASGRTIYEQYF	TGTGCCAGCGGGAGGACTATCTACGAGCAGTACTTC
TRBJ2-1	TRBV11-1	NA	NA	CASSFRDSPWGEQFF	TGTGCCAGCAGCTTCCGGGACTCCCCGTGGGGTGAGCAGTTCTTC
TRBJ1-1	TRBV28	TRBD1	NA	CASSFRQGFAEAFF	TGTGCCAGCAGTTTCAGACAGGGGTTCGCTGAAGCTTTCTTT
TRBJ1-2	TRBV9	NA	NA	CASSVRSGGVKTEANGYTF	TGTGCCAGCAGCGTCCGATCTGGGGGCGTAAAAACGGAAGCCAATGGCTACACCTTC
TRBJ2-7	TRBV11-2	NA	NA	CASGKMQGSYEQYF	TGTGCCAGCGGGAAGATGCAGGGTTCCTACGAGCAGTACTTC
TRBJ1-6	TRBV19	TRBD1	few	CASSPGTGTGSPLHF	TGTGCCAGTAGCCCTGGGACAGGGACTGGTTCACCCCTCCACTTT
TRBJ1-5	TRBV28	NA	NA	CASSDIRIFSNQPQHF	TGTGCCAGCAGCGACATACGAATTTTCAGCAATCAGCCCCAGCATTTT
TRBJ2-7	TRBV27	TRBD1	NA	CASSRDRAYEQYF	TGTGCCAGCAGCCGGGACAGGGCCTACGAGCAGTACTTC
TRBJ2-7	TRBV19	TRBD2	NA	CASSDTSGIDEQYF	TGTGCCAGTAGTGACACTAGCGGGATTGACGAGCAGTACTTC
TRBJ2-4	TRBV3-1/TRBV3-2	NA	NA	CASSQYPLGGTKAKNIQYF	TGTGCCAGCAGCCAATACCCCCTAGGTGGGACAAAGGCCAAAAACATTCAGTACTTC
TRBJ1-6	TRBV3-1/TRBV3-2	NA	NA	CASSWGPDSNNSPLHF	TGTGCCAGCAGCTGGGGCCCTGACAGTAATAATTCACCCCTCCACTTT
TRBJ2-1	TRBV9	NA	NA	CASSVVPATYNEQFF	TGTGCCAGCAGCGTAGTTCCCGCTACCTACAATGAGCAGTTCTTC
TRBJ2-7	TRBV27	TRBD1	NA	CASSSGTGISYEQYF	TGTGCCAGCAGTTCCGGGACAGGGATCTCCTACGAGCAGTACTTC
TRBJ2-3	TRBV7-6	TRBD2	NA	CASSLAPGGRAGSTDTQYF	TGTGCCAGCAGCTTAGCGCCCGGCGGGAGGGCGGGGAGCACAGATACGCAGTATTTT
TRBJ2-7	TRBV5-4	TRBD1	NA	CASSLETGPYEQYF	TGTGCCAGCAGCTTGGAGACAGGGCCCTACGAGCAGTACTTC
TRBJ2-1	TRBV24-1	NA	NA	CATSDLGPSYNEQFF	TGTGCCACCAGTGATCTGGGCCCCTCCTACAATGAGCAGTTCTTC
TRBJ1-5	TRBV19	TRBD1	NA	CASSPIPDRGNQPQHF	TGTGCCAGTAGCCCGATCCCCGACAGGGGTAATCAGCCCCAGCATTTT
TRBJ1-2	TRBV28	NA	NA	CASSFRDSFYGYTF	TGTGCCAGCAGTTTCCGCGACTCCTTCTATGGCTACACCTTC